This TCR beta chain was sequenced during a study of lymphopenia after photon versus proton radiotherapy. Study-level results: A bigger post-nadir fall in TCR diversity correlated inversely with survival time in deceased patients. Photon-treated patients lost naive T cells and TCR diversity; proton-treated stayed stable.

Notes on this clone: Its antigen is unidentified.

The assay was immunoSEQ multiplex PCR, and TCRdb's table has in-frame clones only and misses some. The sample yields approximately 22,000 clones, less than 85% seen once. Germline V gene sequence: CDR1 LNHDA, CDR2 SQIVND (reference sequence). The CDR3 runs to 16 residues. Trimming took 1 base from V and 4 from J, leaving 16 bases between them. The chain is built from TRBV19 and TRBJ1-2, with a tentative D call TRBD1 (6 bases). The input for sequencing was peripheral blood, taken from a patient treated with photon-based radiotherapy. This clonotype originated in a man aged 60 to 75 with pancreatic cancer. Here the CDR3 reads CASSIVSGENSYGYTF. The CDR3 nucleotides are TGTGCCAGTAGTATAGTATCAGGGGAAAACTCCTATGGCTACACCTTC.